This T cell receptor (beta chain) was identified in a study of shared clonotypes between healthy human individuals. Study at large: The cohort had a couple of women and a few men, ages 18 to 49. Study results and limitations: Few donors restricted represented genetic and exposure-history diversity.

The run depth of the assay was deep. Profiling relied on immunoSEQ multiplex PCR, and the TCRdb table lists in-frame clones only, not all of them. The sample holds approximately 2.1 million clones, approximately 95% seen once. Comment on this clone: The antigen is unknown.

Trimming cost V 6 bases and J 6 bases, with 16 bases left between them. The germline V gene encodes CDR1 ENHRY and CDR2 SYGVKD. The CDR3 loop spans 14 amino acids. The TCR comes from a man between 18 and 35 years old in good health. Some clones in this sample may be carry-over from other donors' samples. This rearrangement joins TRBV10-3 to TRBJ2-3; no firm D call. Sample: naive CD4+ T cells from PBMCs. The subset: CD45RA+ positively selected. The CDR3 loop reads CAISLPFSPDTQYF. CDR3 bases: TGTGCCATCAGCCTACCATTTAGTCCGGATACGCAGTATTTT.